This entry lists 26 T cell receptor beta chains sequenced from one sample in a study of vaccination effects on CD4 cells after COVID-19. ViraFEST used viral peptide pools to expand antigen-specific CD4+ T cells before sequencing. Following an approximately eleven-day culture, CD4+ T cells were purified. Previously uninfected by SARS-CoV-2, the vaccine recipients also showed negative nucleocapsid antibodies. Their cognate antigens are unknown. Repertoires were generated with immunoSEQ multiplex PCR, while TCRdb's copy carries only in-frame clones and drops some. The table includes about 21,000 clones, roughly 75% detected once. The source material was CD4+ T cells from PBMCs cultured with HCoV-NL63 spike peptides, sampled before COVID-19 vaccination. The receptors were gathered from a human donor who received a COVID-19 vaccine.

V gene TRBV5-4 combines with J gene TRBJ2-1; 8 bases map to TRBD1. From germline, CDR1 is SGHNT and CDR2 YYREEE (reference sequence). This CDR3 spans 16 amino acids. The junction had 10 bases not matched to a gene; V was cut back by 2 bases and J by 6 bases. The CDR3 loop reads CASSLSTGDPFNEQFF. The CDR3, as DNA: TGTGCCAGCAGCTTATCGACAGGGGACCCTTTCAATGAGCAGTTCTTC. Combining the CDR3 with reference TRBV5-4 and TRBJ2-1 gives the whole variable domain ETGVTQSPTHLIKTRGQQVTLRCSSQSGHNTVSWYQQALGQGPQFIFQYYREEENGRGNFPPRFSGLQFPNYSSELNVNALELDDSALYLCASSLSTGDPFNEQFFGPGTRLTVL.

V gene TRBV5-1 combines with J gene TRBJ2-7; D is tentatively TRBD1 or TRBD2 (5 bases each). The CDR3 loop spans 14 amino acids. V shed 4 bases and J shed 3 bases, with 14 bases lying between them. Germline V gene lookup returns CDR1 SGHRS and CDR2 YFSETQ. The CDR3 here is CASSNRDASYEQYF. CDR3 nucleotides: TGCGCCAGCAGCAACCGGGACGCCAGCTACGAGCAGTACTTC.

Only a few counts were recorded for this clone. The V gene is TRBV7-9, the J gene TRBJ1-4; a weak D match, TRBD1 (5 bases). This CDR3 region has 13 residues. V shed 11 bases and J shed 0 bases, with 10 bases lying between them. Germline CDR1 reads SEHNR; CDR2 reads FQNEAQ (reference sequence). CDR3 sequence: CAGGGPTNEKLFF. DNA of the CDR3: TGTGCCGGGGGGGGACCAACTAATGAAAAACTGTTTTTT.

V is TRBV5-1 and J is TRBJ1-3; D might be TRBD1 (6 bases). V shed 4 bases and J shed 0 bases, with 11 bases lying between them. CDR3 length: 15 amino acids. Per germline, CDR1 SGHRS and CDR2 YFSETQ. CDR3 residues: CASSPGQTSGNTIYF. In DNA, the CDR3 is TGCGCCAGCAGCCCCGGACAGACCTCTGGAAACACCATATATTTT.

This rearrangement joins TRBV2 to TRBJ2-7; D possibly corresponds to TRBD2 (6 bases). The germline V and J ends were trimmed by 8 bases and 2 bases, with 13 bases remaining between them. The CDR3 is 13 residues long. Germline CDR1 and CDR2: SNHLY and FYNNEI. The CDR3 loop reads CASGGTGAYEQYF. The CDR3 DNA reads TGTGCCAGCGGGGGGACCGGGGCCTACGAGCAGTACTTC.

The CDR3 sequence is CASSGGGSNQPQHF. CDR3 coding DNA: TGTGCCAGCAGTGGCGGGGGCTCCAATCAGCCCCAGCATTTT. The chain uses TRBV27 and TRBJ1-5; D is perhaps TRBD1 (6 bases). Looked up from germline, CDR1 is MNHEY and CDR2 is SMNVEV (reference sequence). This CDR3 comprises 14 residues. V was pared by 5 bases and J by 3 bases, with 11 bases between.

The chain is built from TRBV18 and TRBJ2-7; perhaps TRBD1 as D (5 bases). CDR1 is KGHSH and CDR2 is LQKENI in the germline V gene. This CDR3 region has 15 residues. V lost 2 bases and J lost 6, with 17 bases in between. The CDR3 sequence is CASSPGWGHSGEQYF. The CDR3 bases are TGTGCCAGCTCACCAGGGTGGGGCCACTCGGGCGAGCAGTACTTC. Complete variable domain (other parts from reference TRBV18 and TRBJ2-7): NAGVMQNPRHLVRRRGQEARLRCSPMKGHSHVYWYRQLPEEGLKFMVYLQKENIIDESGMPKERFSAEFPKEGPSILRIQQVVRGDSAAYFCASSPGWGHSGEQYFGPGTRLTVT.

The CDR3 nucleotides read TGTGCCAGCAGTTACTCGTTGACAGGGCGGGTCAATGAGCAGTTCTTC. This codes for CASSYSLTGRVNEQFF. The chain couples TRBV6-5 to TRBJ2-1; 7 bases are shared with TRBD1. Germline V CDR1 and CDR2: MNHEY, SVGAGI. This CDR3 contains 16 residues. V lost 0 bases to trimming and J lost 6 bases; unmatched junction nucleotides: 8.

The V gene is TRBV5-6, the J gene TRBJ1-1, with unresolved D. Trimming took 1 base from V and 1 from J, leaving 14 bases between them. The germline gives CDR1 SGHDT, CDR2 YYEEEE. This CDR3 has 16 residues. The CDR3: CASSLSIIVGNTEAFF. Written as DNA, the CDR3 is TGTGCCAGCAGCTTGTCTATCATAGTGGGGAACACTGAAGCTTTCTTT.

The chain recombines TRBV5-1 with TRBJ2-3, with D perhaps matching TRBD1 (5 bases). The V gene's germline CDR1 is SGHRS and CDR2 YFSETQ. CDR3 length: 14 amino acids. The V end lost 0 bases, the J end lost 4 bases, and 9 bases lay between the germline ends. This chain's CDR3 is CASSLGGAADTQYF. CDR3 coding DNA: TGCGCCAGCAGCTTGGGTGGGGCGGCAGATACGCAGTATTTT.

This chain connects TRBV20-1 to TRBJ2-1; a weak D match, TRBD1 (6 bases). CDR1 and CDR2 from the germline V gene are DFQATT and SNEGSKA (reference sequence). This CDR3 contains 13 residues. V shed 3 bases and J shed 4 bases, with 10 bases lying between them. The CDR3 loop reads CSASRGSYNEQFF. CDR3 in DNA: TGCAGTGCTAGTAGGGGGTCGTACAATGAGCAGTTCTTC.

The rearrangement uses TRBV3-1 (or the pseudogene TRBV3-2) and TRBJ1-2, with 8 nucleotides matching TRBD1. The V gene's germline CDR1 is LGHDT and CDR2 YNNKEL (reference sequence). The CDR3 runs to 14 residues. The V segment lost 0 bases and the J segment 5 bases; nucleotides outside the gene matches: 2. The CDR3 bases are TGTGCCAGCAGCCAAGATGGGGACAGGTATGGCTACACCTTC. Its protein is CASSQDGDRYGYTF.

This chain uses TRBV3-1 (or the pseudogene TRBV3-2) with TRBJ1-3; no definite D call. The CDR3 loop spans 17 amino acids. Trimming left V 1 base short and J 0 bases short, with 13 bases between. Germline-derived CDR1 and CDR2 are LGHDT and YNNKEL (reference sequence). CDR3 DNA sequence: TGTGCCAGCAGCCAAGCAAACGACGGTTACTCTGGAAACACCATATATTTT. Translation: CASSQANDGYSGNTIYF.

The chain carries TRBV19 and TRBJ1-5, with 9 positions matching TRBD1. The germline CDR1 and CDR2 sequences are LNHDA and SQIVND (reference sequence). This CDR3 spans 15 amino acids. CDR3 loop: CASPRDRDSNQPQHF. The CDR3 coding sequence is TGTGCGTCTCCCCGGGACAGGGATAGCAATCAGCCCCAGCATTTT.

This rearrangement joins TRBV2 to TRBJ1-1, with 9 bases that match TRBD1. This CDR3 spans 15 amino acids. V lost 5 bases, J lost 5 bases, and 9 bases stayed unmatched. Germline V gene data show CDR1 as SNHLY and CDR2 as FYNNEI. CDR3 protein: CASSRLGQGGTEAFF. The CDR3 DNA reads TGTGCCAGCAGTAGACTGGGACAGGGAGGGACTGAAGCTTTCTTT.

This clone was seen ten or more times. This rearrangement joins TRBV2 to TRBJ1-6, with 8 bases that match TRBD1. The CDR3 runs 14 residues. V shed 3 bases, J shed 10 bases, and the junction held 5 bases outside the gene matches. Germline-derived CDR1 and CDR2 are SNHLY and FYNNEI. The CDR3 DNA reads as TGTGCCAGCAGTGATAGGACAGGGAGCTCACCCCTCCACTTT. It yields the protein CASSDRTGSSPLHF.

The chain has TRBV5-1 and TRBJ2-4; 14 bases line up with TRBD2. The CDR3 has 17 residues. The junction had 2 bases not matched to a gene; V was cut back by 3 bases and J by 0 bases. From germline, CDR1 is SGHRS and CDR2 YFSETQ. Here the CDR3 reads CASSWGLAGEAKNIQYF. CDR3 DNA sequence: TGCGCCAGCAGCTGGGGACTAGCGGGAGAAGCCAAAAACATTCAGTACTTC.

The chain links TRBV19 to TRBJ1-5; D call uncertain. The CDR3 is 12 residues long. The V and J ends lost 3 bases and 9 bases respectively, with 9 bases between them. CDR1 and CDR2 from the germline V gene are LNHDA and SQIVND (reference sequence). The DNA for the CDR3 is TGTGCCAGTAGTATGGACTCGGGGCCCCAGCATTTT. This encodes CASSMDSGPQHF. Full variable domain (rest looked up from reference TRBV19 and TRBJ1-5): DGGITQSPKYLFRKEGQNVTLSCEQNLNHDAMYWYRQDPGQGLRLIYYSQIVNDFQKGDIAEGYSVSREKKESFPLTVTSAQKNPTAFYLCASSMDSGPQHFGDGTRLSIL.

The V and J genes are TRBV28 and TRBJ1-4; 8 bases are shared with TRBD1. The CDR3 totals 15 residues. V lost 5 bases to trimming and J lost 0 bases; unmatched junction nucleotides: 2. Germline V CDR1 and CDR2: MDHEN, SYDVKM. CDR3: CASSQTGATNEKLFF. The CDR3 coding sequence is TGTGCCAGCAGTCAGACAGGGGCAACTAATGAAAAACTGTTTTTT.

The chain couples TRBV19 to TRBJ1-1; tentative D call: TRBD1 (5 bases). Trimming shortened V by 6 bases and J by 4 bases, and 15 bases separated the two germline ends. CDR1 and CDR2 (germline): LNHDA, SQIVND (reference sequence). The CDR3 has 14 residues. Here the CDR3 reads CASRGLGEGTEAFF. CDR3 coding DNA: TGTGCCAGTAGGGGCCTAGGGGAGGGCACTGAAGCTTTCTTT. Complete variable domain (other parts from reference TRBV19 and TRBJ1-1): DGGITQSPKYLFRKEGQNVTLSCEQNLNHDAMYWYRQDPGQGLRLIYYSQIVNDFQKGDIAEGYSVSREKKESFPLTVTSAQKNPTAFYLCASRGLGEGTEAFFGQGTRLTVV.

This chain joins TRBV2 and TRBJ2-7; no definite D call. V was trimmed by 2 bases and J by 2 bases, leaving 16 bases between them. The CDR3 contains 16 residues. CDR1 is SNHLY and CDR2 is FYNNEI in the germline V gene. The CDR3 DNA follows: TGTGCCAGCAGTGAACGTGTAGCAGTTGGCCCCTACGAGCAGTACTTC. This encodes CASSERVAVGPYEQYF.

This clone was counted only a few times. The chain combines TRBV6-5 with TRBJ1-6; D not resolved. This CDR3 spans 15 amino acids. Germline V gene lookup returns CDR1 MNHEY and CDR2 SVGAGI. The V end was cut by 6 bases, the J end by 6 bases, with 15 bases between. The CDR3 sequence is CASSISRRINSPLHF. As DNA, the CDR3 is TGTGCCAGCAGCATCAGCCGACGGATTAATTCACCCCTCCACTTT.

The genes are TRBV24-1 and TRBJ2-2; tentative D call: TRBD1 (5 bases). The CDR3 has 13 residues. Germline CDR1 reads KGHDR; CDR2 reads SFDVKD. V gave up 6 bases and J gave up 6 bases, with 10 bases separating them. CDR3 nucleotide sequence: TGTGCCACCAGTCTAGGGGCCTCCGGGGAGCTGTTTTTT. It encodes CATSLGASGELFF.

This rearrangement joins TRBV4-2 to TRBJ2-5, with a tentative D call TRBD2 (6 bases). This CDR3 is 15 amino acids long. V dropped 3 bases and J dropped 3 bases, with 14 bases sitting between them. Germline loops: CDR1 LGHNA, CDR2 YNFKEQ. The CDR3 DNA is TGTGCCAGCAGCCACAAGGCTAGCGTTAAAGAGACCCAGTACTTC. This codes for CASSHKASVKETQYF.

In this sample, this clone turned up a few times. This chain joins TRBV20-1 and TRBJ2-7, with D unclear. This CDR3 comprises 13 residues. Germline loops: CDR1 DFQATT, CDR2 SNEGSKA (reference sequence). The ends were cut back, 3 bases at V and 3 bases at J, with 12 bases in the middle. CDR3 residues: CSASRTTYYEQYF. CDR3 nucleotide sequence: TGCAGTGCTAGTAGAACGACCTACTACGAGCAGTACTTC.

This clone was found a few times. This sequence joins TRBV3-1 (or the pseudogene TRBV3-2) and TRBJ2-2, with D possibly matching TRBD2 (6 bases). V was cut by 4 bases and J by 6 bases, with 15 bases left in between. The germline V gene encodes CDR1 LGHDT and CDR2 YNNKEL (reference sequence). CDR3 length equals 15 residues. The CDR3 nucleotides are TGTGCCAGCAGCCGATTGGGGGGAGGCCCCGGGGAGCTGTTTTTT. Protein product: CASSRLGGGPGELFF.